These 5 T cell receptor beta chains were sequenced from one sample in a study of T cells in Graves' hyperthyroidism and ophthalmopathy. The investigators amplified TCR beta CDR3 regions from RNA transcripts. Researchers ran a first-round RT-PCR on the TCR CDR3 using the HTBI primer set. Using its own MiXCR run on the multiplex PCR reads, TCRdb lists one record per CDR3 protein. This table holds 450,000 to 500,000 distinct CDR3 sequences, approximately 23% found once. Source material: blood. These TCRs come from a woman aged 70 to 79 with Graves' ophthalmopathy.

The genes are TRBV4-3 and TRBJ2-1; TRBD2 matches at 9 bases. This CDR3 spans 15 amino acids. V lost 4 bases, J lost 8 bases, and 9 bases stayed unmatched. Germline-derived CDR1 and CDR2 are LGHNA and YSLEER. The CDR3 reads CASSRGLASGDEQFF. The CDR3 bases are TGCGCCAGCAGCCGGGGACTAGCATCTGGCGATGAGCAGTTCTTC.

This clonotype was counted only a few times. This chain uses TRBV20-1 with TRBJ2-7, with 9 bases aligning to TRBD2. Germline assignment: CDR1 DFQATT and CDR2 SNEGSKA (reference sequence). The CDR3 is 13 residues long. J was trimmed by 3 bases and V by 3 bases; bases with no gene match: 3. CDR3 loop: CSASGLAYYEQYF. The DNA for the CDR3 is TGCAGTGCTAGCGGACTAGCGTACTACGAGCAGTACTTC.

The chain has TRBV20-1 and TRBJ2-1; 8 positions agree with TRBD2. CDR3 length: 14 residues. V trimming: 5 bases; J trimming: 4 bases; junction bases outside the gene matches: 7. Germline CDR1 reads DFQATT; CDR2 reads SNEGSKA (reference sequence). CDR3 sequence reads: CSAPPAGEYNEQFF. The CDR3 DNA reads as TGCAGTGCTCCCCCAGCGGGAGAGTACAATGAGCAGTTCTTC.

This clonotype came up many times. This chain connects TRBV29-1 to TRBJ1-1; perhaps TRBD1 as D (5 bases). V gave up 1 base and J gave up 3 bases, with 24 bases separating them. The germline gives CDR1 SQVTM, CDR2 ANQGSEA. The length of the CDR3 is 18 residues. CDR3 in amino acids: CSVEASTGSFSEDTEAFF. The CDR3 bases are TGCAGCGTTGAAGCATCAACAGGCTCTTTCTCTGAGGACACTGAAGCTTTCTTT.

The chain uses TRBV20-1 and TRBJ2-2; D is possibly TRBD1 (6 bases). Germline loops: CDR1 DFQATT, CDR2 SNEGSKA (reference sequence). The CDR3 has 15 amino acids. Trimming left V 1 base short and J 2 bases short, with 11 bases between. In DNA, the CDR3 is TGCAGTGCTAGAGCTTCAGGGGTAAACACCGGGGAGCTGTTTTTT. It specifies CSARASGVNTGELFF.